This T cell receptor (beta chain) was sequenced for a study of shared clonotypes between healthy human individuals. Findings and caveats of the study: The researchers took only blood, and tissue repertoires probably look different.

From germline, CDR1 is SNHLY and CDR2 FYNNEI. The CDR3 runs to 19 residues. V shed 8 bases and J 1 base; nucleotides not matched to a gene: 15. The naive CD8 fraction comprised CD45RO-negative cells positively selected for CCR7 and excluded terminally differentiated effector memory CD45RA+ cells. As concerns this clone: No antigen is known for it.

It was across several immunoSEQ plates that each subset's genomic DNA was evenly split. Sorted-subset replicate PCR reactions were performed with approximately 0.2 ug DNA, corresponding to roughly 30,000 T cell genomes. Assay: immunoSEQ multiplex PCR; the TCRdb copy retains only in-frame clones and omits some. The sample has some 630,000 clones, about 95% seen once. The clonotype originates from a woman younger than 45 in good health. Sequenced input: naive CD8+ T cells sorted from blood. The J gene is TRBJ2-1, the V gene TRBV2, with 12 bases lining up with TRBD2. CDR3 sequence reads: CASPPDTSGRIGSYNEQFF. The CDR3 DNA reads TGTGCCAGCCCGCCCGACACTAGCGGGAGGATTGGGTCCTACAATGAGCAGTTCTTC.